The 23 T cell receptor beta chains below all came from one sample that was sequenced in a study of CD8+CD57+ T cells in acquired aplastic anemia. Investigators profiled TCR beta VDJ and CDR3 from genomic DNA template. One entry per CDR3 protein, called by TCRdb with MiXCR from the reads. The sample shows 200,000 to 300,000 distinct CDR3 sequences, 82% of them seen only once. Sequencing was done on patients that had shown CD8+CD57+ cell expansion by flow cytometry. Source material: sorted CD4+, CD8+, or CD8+CD57+ T cells (not recorded which) from PBMCs. These receptors were taken from a human donor with aplastic anemia.

The rearrangement links TRBV9 to TRBJ1-2, with a tentative D call TRBD1 (5 bases). V was cut by 2 bases and J by 11 bases, with 22 bases left in between. This CDR3 contains 15 residues. Germline V gives CDR1 SGDLS, CDR2 YYNGEE. The DNA for the CDR3 is TGTGCCAGCAGCGTCGGGACCAGCGCCTACGATCAGTACACCTTC. Translated, it gives CASSVGTSAYDQYTF.

This clonotype was seen more than once but under ten times. The J gene is TRBJ2-3, the V gene TRBV25-1; D gene uncertain. Trimming cost V 5 bases and J 4 bases, with 13 bases left between them. This CDR3 has 14 residues. CDR1 is MGHDK and CDR2 is SYGVNS in the germline V gene. CDR3 in amino acids: CASSPARSADTQYF. The CDR3 DNA reads as TGTGCCAGCAGTCCGGCACGTTCTGCAGATACGCAGTATTTT. The full variable domain, with the rest looked up from reference TRBV25-1 and TRBJ2-3, is EADIYQTPRYLVIGTGKKITLECSQTMGHDKMYWYQQDPGMELHLIHYSYGVNSTEKGDLSSESTVSRIRTEHFPLTLESARPSHTSQYLCASSPARSADTQYFGPGTRLTVL.

As concerns this clonotype: One junction end disagrees with the germline gene, perhaps due to a read error. The J gene is TRBJ2-5, the V gene TRBV2; D tentatively reads TRBD1 or TRBD2 (6 bases each). This CDR3 spans 14 amino acids. In germline, CDR1 is SNHLY, CDR2 FYNNEI. CDR3 sequence reads: CASGDGGTETQHYF. The CDR3, as DNA: TGTGCCAGCGGGGACGGGGGCACCGAAACGCAGCATTATTTC.

CDR3 DNA sequence: TGTGCCAGCAGCTTAGATCTGACAGGGAACACTGAAGCTCAGCCCCAGCATTTT. It translates to CASSLDLTGNTEAQPQHF. The V call is TRBV11-3, the J call TRBJ1-5, with 7 bases that match TRBD1. The V gene's germline CDR1 is SGHNT and CDR2 YENEEA. V trimming: 0 bases; J trimming: 6 bases; junction bases outside the gene matches: 14. The CDR3 is 18 residues long. Full variable domain (missing parts from reference TRBV11-3 and TRBJ1-5): EAGVVQSPRYKIIEKKQPVAFWCNPISGHNTLYWYLQNLGQGPELLIRYENEEAVDDSQLPKDRFSAERLKGVDSTLKIQPAELGDSAVYLCASSLDLTGNTEAQPQHFGDGTRLSIL.

The chain couples TRBV7-8 to TRBJ1-1, with D unresolved. V was shortened by 3 bases and J by 13 bases, with 21 bases between the two germline ends. The CDR3 is 14 amino acids. Germline CDR1 reads SGHVS; CDR2 reads FQNEAQ. CDR3 nucleotide sequence: TGTGCCAGCAGCTTTTCGGGAAGCAACGATGCGCATTTCTTT. Amino acid sequence: CASSFSGSNDAHFF.

The chain uses TRBV7-8 and TRBJ1-2; no definite D call. Trimming pared 1 base from V and 6 bases from J, leaving 12 bases between. CDR1 is SGHVS and CDR2 is FQNEAQ in the germline V gene. There are 14 residues in the CDR3. The CDR3 DNA reads TGTGCCAGCAGCTTAGGGGGAGTCTCGAATGGCTACACCTTC. Translation: CASSLGGVSNGYTF.

This clonotype was counted between two and nine times. The rearrangement joins TRBV9 to TRBJ2-5; 8 bases match TRBD2. The V gene end was trimmed by 3 bases and the J gene end by 4 bases; junction bases not matched to a gene: 8. Germline-derived CDR1 and CDR2 are SGDLS and YYNGEE. The CDR3 runs 15 residues. The CDR3 coding sequence is TGTGCCAGCAGCGCGTATAGCGGGGTCGGAGAGACCCAGTACTTC. Translating it yields CASSAYSGVGETQYF.

A single count supports this clonotype. This chain joins TRBV12-3 or TRBV12-4 and TRBJ1-5; D perhaps matches TRBD1 (6 bases). Deletions cut 9 bases from V and 6 bases from J, with 15 bases between. CDR3 size: 13 residues. DNA for the CDR3: TGTGCCAGGAAGGGTACAGGGACTCAGCCCCAGCATTTT. It yields the protein CARKGTGTQPQHF.

Comment on this clonotype: At one boundary the junction diverges from the germline segment, which might be a read error. This rearrangement joins TRBV7-2 to TRBJ2-7; D is ambiguous. Looked up from germline, CDR1 is SGHTA and CDR2 is FQGNSA. The CDR3 covers 12 residues. For the CDR3, the DNA is TGTGCCAGCAGCTTCCCCTCCTATCAGCATACCTTC. This encodes CASSFPSYQHTF.

In its sample, this clonotype was seen once. The chain joins TRBV20-1 to TRBJ1-2; D remains ambiguous. Germline CDR1 is DFQATT and CDR2 is SNEGSKA (reference sequence). The CDR3 is 18 amino acids. V lost 0 bases and J 8 bases, leaving 28 bases between the germline ends. The CDR3 loop is CSARDISFQVTGKEGYTF. DNA for the CDR3: TGCAGTGCTAGAGATATTTCCTTCCAGGTCACCGGGAAGGAGGGCTACACCTTC.

As for this clonotype: As the CDR3 is not closed by the conserved phenylalanine or tryptophan, this likely results from a read error. The DNA is omitted, as the CDR3 cannot be located on it reliably, and the CDR3 follows TCRdb's listing. The rearrangement links TRBV7-3 to TRBJ2-3; TRBD2 is taken as the D call from the table, unchecked against the DNA. The CDR3 adds up to 13 amino acids, both ends counted. Germline values: CDR1 SGHTA, CDR2 FQGTGA. This CDR3 is CASSYGGTWRQTQ.

The chain is built from TRBV5-8 and TRBJ1-5, with D possibly TRBD1 on 6 matching bases. Germline V gives CDR1 SGHTS, CDR2 YDEGEE. This CDR3 has 15 amino acids. The ends were cut back, 4 bases at V and 3 bases at J, with 14 bases in the middle. CDR3 nucleotides: TGTGCCAGCAGCGTAGGACAGCTCGACAATCAGCCCCAGCATTTT. Translated, it gives CASSVGQLDNQPQHF.

As concerns this clonotype: Because the CDR3 is missing its conserved closing phenylalanine or tryptophan, this is likely a read error. V usage is TRBV7-3 and J usage is TRBJ2-1; D unclear. Germline assignment: CDR1 SGHTA and CDR2 FQGTGA. The CDR3 loop spans 11 amino acids. Between the trimmed V and J ends, which lost 8 bases and 11 bases, there was a span of 13 bases. The CDR3 DNA reads TGTGCCAGCTCAAGGCCGGATAAGCAGTTCGTA. Translation gives CASSRPDKQFV.

Concerning this clonotype itself: The junction does not match germline at one end; this may be a read error. J is TRBJ2-7 and V is TRBV7-2; no firm D call. Germline assignment: CDR1 SGHTA and CDR2 FQGNSA. This CDR3 comprises 15 residues. The chain's CDR3 is CASSVPEPLLYGQYF. CDR3 DNA sequence: TGTGCCAGCAGCGTGCCAGAGCCCCTACTCTACGGGCAGTACTTC.

The rearrangement links TRBV19 to TRBJ2-7; TRBD1 matches at 9 bases. CDR3 size: 15 residues. From germline, CDR1 is LNHDA and CDR2 SQIVND (reference sequence). V was clipped by 5 bases and J by 2 bases; unmatched bases: 7. The CDR3, as DNA: TGTGCCAGTAGTGGGGTAGGGACAGGGACCTACGAGCAGTACTTC. Translated, it gives CASSGVGTGTYEQYF.

This clonotype was detected once. At one end, the junction sequence differs from germline, possibly due to a read error. The chain is built from TRBV7-8 and TRBJ2-1; no clear D. Germline CDR1 SGHVS, CDR2 FQNEAQ. The CDR3 has 14 residues. The CDR3 reads CASSFETGNYYEQF. DNA of the CDR3: TGTGCCAGCAGCTTCGAGACTGGGAACTACTACGAGCAGTTC.

The J gene is TRBJ2-1, the V gene TRBV10-3; 9 bases line up with TRBD2. The germline gives CDR1 ENHRY, CDR2 SYGVKD. Losses at the gene ends were 4 bases for V and 6 bases for J; bases not matched to a gene: 7. The CDR3 loop spans 15 amino acids. CDR3 bases: TGTGCCATCAGTGGGACTAGCGCGGACTCCAATGAGCAGTTCTTC. Residues: CAISGTSADSNEQFF.

Concerning this clonotype: It is likely a read error, because the conserved phenylalanine at the end of the CDR3 is missing. Because the CDR3's place on the DNA is in doubt, the DNA is left out and the CDR3 is given as listed by TCRdb. The CDR3: CASSADCATQNS. The chain uses TRBV9 and TRBJ2-3. Including both end residues, the CDR3 is 12 amino acids long. CDR1 and CDR2 from the germline V gene are SGDLS and YYNGEE.

Comment on this clonotype: No conserved phenylalanine or tryptophan ends this CDR3, so it is likely a read error. The DNA is left out, because the CDR3 cannot be placed on it with certainty; the CDR3 is given as TCRdb lists it. The gene calls are TRBV7-9 and TRBJ2-6. Germline V gene lookup returns CDR1 SEHNR and CDR2 FQNEAQ (reference sequence). The CDR3 length equals 10 residues, ends included. The CDR3 here is CASSLAQLTS.

On this clonotype: The conserved closing phenylalanine or tryptophan is absent in this CDR3, likely reflecting a read error. It is unclear where the CDR3 begins or ends on the DNA, so no DNA is shown, and the CDR3 is as TCRdb lists it. The chain recombines TRBV2 with TRBJ1-1; the DNA was not used to check the table's D call, TRBD1. The CDR3 has 15 residues if both end residues are counted. From germline, CDR1 is SNHLY and CDR2 FYNNEI. The CDR3 loop is CASSVSCSNQPQHFG.

The V and J genes are TRBV19 and TRBJ2-5, with D maybe TRBD2 (6 bases). CDR3 length: 15 amino acids. Germline V gene sequence: CDR1 LNHDA, CDR2 SQIVND (reference sequence). Trimming removed 9 bases from V and 8 bases from J, with 25 bases in between. The CDR3, as DNA: TGTGCCAGCAGTGGTAGAGGGACTTGGTCCAATACCCAGTACTTC. As protein: CASSGRGTWSNTQYF.

Note on this clonotype: Sequence at one end of the junction differs from germline and may be a read error. The V call is TRBV7-3, the J call TRBJ2-5, with D possibly matching TRBD1 (5 bases). CDR1 and CDR2 from the germline V gene are SGHTA and FQGTGA. The CDR3 loop spans 14 amino acids. The CDR3 nucleotides are TGTGCCAGCAGCAGGGGCTCCAGCCCAGAGACGCAGTACTTC. Its translation is CASSRGSSPETQYF.

The chain carries TRBV11-3 and TRBJ2-7, with D uncertain. V was pared by 3 bases and J by 3 bases, with 12 bases between. The length of the CDR3 is 14 residues. Per the germline V gene, CDR1 is SGHNT and CDR2 is YENEEA. CDR3 sequence: CASSFGRRNYEQYF. The CDR3 region has the DNA TGTGCCAGCAGCTTCGGGCGGCGTAACTACGAGCAGTACTTC.